This TCR beta chain stems from a study of identical twins. The CDR3 covers 14 residues. Germline V gene data show CDR1 as MGHDK and CDR2 as SYGVNS. V was trimmed by 8 bases and J by 7 bases, leaving 17 bases between them. Comments on this clonotype: No antigen is known for it.

Study observations and caveats: Twins' excess sharing was less marked for out-of-frame beta sequences.

TCRdb independently ran MiXCR on the 5' RACE reads; one entry per CDR3 protein. The table lists some 730,000 distinct CDR3 sequences, about 18% of them singletons. These same data were also listed under a study on T cells expressing NK-cell markers. That report notes: Eight donors were sequenced, seven testing HCMV-seropositive and one testing seronegative. Where several donors were concerned, these clonotypes also led the CD3+CD56-NKG2C+ fraction.

The TCR was taken from a woman younger than 35 in good health. The chain has TRBV25-1 and TRBJ1-4, with D unclear. Specimen: PBMCs. The CDR3 sequence is CASSLPQGREKLFF. In DNA form, the CDR3 reads TGTGCCAGCTCCCTCCCACAAGGTCGTGAAAAACTGTTTTTT.